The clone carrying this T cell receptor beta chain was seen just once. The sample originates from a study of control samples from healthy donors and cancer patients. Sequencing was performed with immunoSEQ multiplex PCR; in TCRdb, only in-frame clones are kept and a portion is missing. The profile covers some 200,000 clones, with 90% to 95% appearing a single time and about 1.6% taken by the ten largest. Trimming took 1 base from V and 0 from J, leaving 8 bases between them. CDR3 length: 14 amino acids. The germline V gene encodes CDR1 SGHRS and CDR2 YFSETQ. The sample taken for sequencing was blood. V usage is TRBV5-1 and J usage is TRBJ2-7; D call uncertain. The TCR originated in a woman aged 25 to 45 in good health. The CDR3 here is CASSLYSSSYEQYF. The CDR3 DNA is TGCGCCAGCAGCTTGTACAGTTCCTCCTACGAGCAGTACTTC.